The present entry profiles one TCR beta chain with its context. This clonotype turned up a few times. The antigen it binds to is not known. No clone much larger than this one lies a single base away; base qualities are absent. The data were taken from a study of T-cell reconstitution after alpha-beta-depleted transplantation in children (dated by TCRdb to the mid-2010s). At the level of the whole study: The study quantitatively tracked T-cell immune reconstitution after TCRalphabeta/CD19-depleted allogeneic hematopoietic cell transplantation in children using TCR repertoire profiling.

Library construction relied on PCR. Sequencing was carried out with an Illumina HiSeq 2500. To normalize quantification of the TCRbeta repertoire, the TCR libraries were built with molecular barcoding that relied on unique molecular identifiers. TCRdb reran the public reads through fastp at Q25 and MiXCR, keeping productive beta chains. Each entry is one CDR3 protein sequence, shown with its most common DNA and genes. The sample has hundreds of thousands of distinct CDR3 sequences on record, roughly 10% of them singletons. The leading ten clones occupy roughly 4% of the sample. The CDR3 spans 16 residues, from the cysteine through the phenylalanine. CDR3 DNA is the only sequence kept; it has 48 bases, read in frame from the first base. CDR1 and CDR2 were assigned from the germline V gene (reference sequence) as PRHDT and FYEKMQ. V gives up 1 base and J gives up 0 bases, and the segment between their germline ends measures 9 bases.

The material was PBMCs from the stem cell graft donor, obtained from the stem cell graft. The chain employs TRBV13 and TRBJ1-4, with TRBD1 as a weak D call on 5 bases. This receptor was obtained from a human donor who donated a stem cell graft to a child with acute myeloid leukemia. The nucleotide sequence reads TGTGCCAGCAGCTTAGTAGACAGAACAACTAATGAAAAACTGTTTTTT. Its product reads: CASSLVDRTTNEKLFF.